This T cell receptor beta chain was identified during a study of T cells in Graves' hyperthyroidism and ophthalmopathy. It was uncontrolled infection, other autoimmune disease, pregnancy or lactation that excluded patients. The source of the PBMCs was 8.5 to 10 ml of fresh peripheral blood. From RNA transcripts, TCR beta CDR3 regions were amplified. An initial round of RT-PCR targeting the TCR CDR3 relied on the HTBI primer set. One entry per CDR3 protein, called by TCRdb with MiXCR from the multiplex PCR reads. The table lists 45,000 to 60,000 distinct CDR3 sequences, around 50% of them singletons. The CDR3 sequence is 16 residues long. Germline CDR1 MNHEY, CDR2 SMNVEV (reference sequence). Turning to this clonotype: At one end the junction does not follow the germline gene, possibly because of a read error.

This receptor was identified in a woman younger than 45 with Graves' ophthalmopathy. This chain links TRBV27 with TRBJ2-2; D may match TRBD1 or TRBD2 (6 bases each). The sample comprised blood. The CDR3 sequence: CASSLYALGGTGELLF. In nucleotides, the CDR3 is TGTGCCAGCAGTTTATACGCTCTAGGGGGGACCGGGGAGCTGCTTTTT.